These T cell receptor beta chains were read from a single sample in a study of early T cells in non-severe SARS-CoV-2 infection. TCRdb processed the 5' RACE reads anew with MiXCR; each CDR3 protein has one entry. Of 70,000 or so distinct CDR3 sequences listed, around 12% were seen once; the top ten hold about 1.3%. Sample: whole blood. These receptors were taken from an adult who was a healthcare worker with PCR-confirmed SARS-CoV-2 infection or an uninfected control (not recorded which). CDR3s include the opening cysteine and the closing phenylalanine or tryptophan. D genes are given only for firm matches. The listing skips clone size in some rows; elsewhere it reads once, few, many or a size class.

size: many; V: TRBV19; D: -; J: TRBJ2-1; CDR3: CASRINNEQFF; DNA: TGTGCCAGTAGGATCAACAATGAGCAGTTCTTC
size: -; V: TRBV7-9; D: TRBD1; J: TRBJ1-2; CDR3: CASIRTGGKDGYTF; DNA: TGTGCCAGCATCAGGACAGGGGGCAAGGATGGCTACACCTTC
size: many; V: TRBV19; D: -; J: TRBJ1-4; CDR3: CASSPLGGTTNEKLFF; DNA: TGTGCCAGTAGTCCGCTTGGGGGCACAACTAATGAAAAACTGTTTTTT
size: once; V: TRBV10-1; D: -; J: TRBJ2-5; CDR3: CASSDSTGVETQYF; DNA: TGCGCCAGCAGTGACTCAACGGGGGTTGAGACCCAGTACTTC
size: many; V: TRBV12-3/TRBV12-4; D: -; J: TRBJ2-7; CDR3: CASSPAGDRDYEQYF; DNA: TGTGCCAGCAGTCCCGCGGGAGACAGGGATTACGAGCAGTACTTC
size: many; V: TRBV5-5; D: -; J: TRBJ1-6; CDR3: CASSLRRPAGIYNSPLHF; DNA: TGTGCCAGCAGCTTGAGGAGGCCGGCTGGTATTTATAATTCACCCCTCCACTTT
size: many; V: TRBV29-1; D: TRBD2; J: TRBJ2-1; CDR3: CSVEDLGAGGYNEQFF; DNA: TGCAGCGTTGAAGATCTTGGGGCGGGAGGTTACAATGAGCAGTTCTTC
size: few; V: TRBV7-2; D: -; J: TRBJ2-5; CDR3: CASEDYFERAQYF; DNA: TGTGCCAGCGAGGACTACTTCGAGAGGGCCCAGTACTTC
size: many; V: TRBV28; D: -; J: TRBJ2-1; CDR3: CASSFMGTRGDEQFF; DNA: TGTGCCAGCAGTTTTATGGGGACGAGGGGCGATGAGCAGTTCTTC
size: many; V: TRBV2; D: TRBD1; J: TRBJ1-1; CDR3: CASSRDRVNTEAFF; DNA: TGTGCCAGCAGTCGGGACAGGGTGAACACTGAAGCTTTCTTT
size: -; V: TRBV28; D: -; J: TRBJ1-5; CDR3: CASSPTMGNQPQHF; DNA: TGTGCCAGCAGCCCAACCATGGGCAATCAGCCCCAGCATTTT
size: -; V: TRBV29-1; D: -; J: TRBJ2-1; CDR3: CSVVGGSGREQFF; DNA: TGCAGCGTTGTCGGGGGATCCGGTAGGGAGCAGTTCTTC
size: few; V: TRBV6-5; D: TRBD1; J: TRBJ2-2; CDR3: CASKPGQTTGELFF; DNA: TGTGCCAGCAAGCCGGGACAGACAACCGGGGAGCTGTTTTTT
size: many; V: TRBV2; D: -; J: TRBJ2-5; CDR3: CASSVSIQETQYF; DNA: TGTGCCAGCAGTGTCAGCATACAAGAGACCCAGTACTTC
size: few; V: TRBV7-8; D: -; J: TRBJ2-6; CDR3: CASSSPDSPSGANVLTF; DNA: TGTGCCAGCAGCTCTCCGGACAGTCCCTCTGGGGCCAACGTCCTGACTTTC
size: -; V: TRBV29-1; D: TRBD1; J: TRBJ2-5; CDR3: CSVSLDRETQYF; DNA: TGCAGCGTCTCACTGGACAGGGAGACCCAGTACTTC
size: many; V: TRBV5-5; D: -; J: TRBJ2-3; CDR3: CASKLRDTDTQYF; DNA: TGTGCCAGCAAACTCAGGGACACAGATACGCAGTATTTT
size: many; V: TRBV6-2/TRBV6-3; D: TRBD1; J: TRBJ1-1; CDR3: CASSYSITGGERRTEAFF; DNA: TGTGCCAGCAGCTATTCAATTACAGGGGGGGAGAGAAGGACTGAAGCTTTCTTT
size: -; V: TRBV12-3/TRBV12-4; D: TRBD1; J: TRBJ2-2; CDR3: CASTPDRGRGTGELFF; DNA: TGTGCCAGCACCCCGGACAGGGGGCGAGGCACCGGGGAGCTGTTTTTT
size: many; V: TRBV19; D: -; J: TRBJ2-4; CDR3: CASSIQGRQNIQYF; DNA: TGTGCCAGTAGTATACAAGGGAGGCAAAACATTCAGTACTTC
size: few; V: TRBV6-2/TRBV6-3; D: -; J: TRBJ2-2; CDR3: CASRAGPHTWELFF; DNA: TGTGCCAGCAGGGCCGGACCCCATACCTGGGAGCTGTTTTTT
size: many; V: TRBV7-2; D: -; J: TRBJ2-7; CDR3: CASSPVFANEQYF; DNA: TGTGCCAGCAGCCCAGTCTTTGCGAACGAGCAGTACTTC
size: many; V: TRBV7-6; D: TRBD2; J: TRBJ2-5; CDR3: CATDIVAGGQETQYF; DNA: TGTGCCACCGACATAGTAGCGGGGGGCCAAGAGACCCAGTACTTC
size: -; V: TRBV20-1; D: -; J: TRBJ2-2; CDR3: CSARKREIRTGELFF; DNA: TGCAGTGCTAGGAAACGGGAGATCAGAACCGGGGAGCTGTTTTTT
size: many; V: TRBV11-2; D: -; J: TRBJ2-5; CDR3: CASSQPGGAQETQYF; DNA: TGTGCCAGCAGCCAACCCGGAGGGGCCCAAGAGACCCAGTACTTC
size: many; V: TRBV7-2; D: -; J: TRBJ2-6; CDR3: CASRGWSSGANVLTF; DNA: TGTGCCAGCAGGGGGTGGTCTTCTGGGGCCAACGTCCTGACTTTC
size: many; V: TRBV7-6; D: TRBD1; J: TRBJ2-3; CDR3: CASSYGTGTDTQYF; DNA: TGTGCCAGCAGTTATGGGACAGGGACAGATACGCAGTATTTT
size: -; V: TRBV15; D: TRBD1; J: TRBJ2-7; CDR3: CATSRTGAAYEQYF; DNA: TGTGCCACCAGCAGAACAGGGGCTGCCTACGAGCAGTACTTC
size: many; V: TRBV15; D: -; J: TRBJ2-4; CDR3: CATSGEAKNIQYF; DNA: TGTGCCACCTCCGGGGAAGCCAAAAACATTCAGTACTTC